The sequence of this T cell receptor (beta chain) was determined in a study of blood T cell repertoires in COVID-19. Authors' analysis steps: The assay estimated nucleated cells by amplifying reference gene primers. Clones were read by immunoSEQ multiplex PCR, and TCRdb kept only the in-frame ones, dropping some. The V and J calls and clone size come from that table; D and trimming were worked out from the DNA. Of over 200,000 clones listed, around 90% are singletons. V was cut by 3 bases and J by 0 bases, with 6 bases left in between. The CDR3 is made up of 13 amino acids. Concerning this clone: Other DNA sequences in the same sample also yield this CDR3.

The sequencing input was PBMCs or T cells enriched from blood (not recorded which). The TCR sequence derives from a man aged 25 to 40 who had recovered from COVID-19. The chain carries TRBV12-3 or TRBV12-4 and TRBJ2-7; tentative D call: TRBD2 (5 bases). The CDR3 region has the DNA TGTGCCAGCAGTTTCGGGGACTCCTACGAGCAGTACTTC. Protein product: CASSFGDSYEQYF.